This T cell receptor beta chain was captured by sequencing in a study of graft-versus-host responses after intestinal transplantation. Study background: Anti-thymocyte globulin was used for induction in all recipients, who then took tacrolimus and steroids for roughly 3 years.

Study-wide results and caveats: The presence of high graft-versus-host to host-versus-graft clonal ratios in allografts characterized patients with graft-donor T cell macrochimerism. Researchers found GvH clones in recipient marrow, and some showed up first in ileum or blood.

V was cut by 6 bases and J by 4 bases, with 15 bases left in between. Germline V gene data show CDR1 as MNHNY and CDR2 as SVGAGI (reference sequence). The CDR3 loop spans 14 amino acids. This table comes from immunoSEQ multiplex PCR, and its TCRdb copy is limited to in-frame clones, with some not included. Of 15,000 to 20,000 clones in the sample, 85% to 95% are singletons; the top ten hold 0.75% to 0.95%. Concerning this clone itself: What it binds is unknown.

The receptor's source is a human patient who received an intestinal transplant, so some T cells may come from the graft donor. The sequencing here drew on PBMCs, taken 23 days after intestinal transplant. The chain joins TRBV6-6 to TRBJ1-1; the D gene is possibly TRBD1 (6 bases). The CDR3 nucleotides read TGTGCCAGCAGGAAGACCGGGACAATCACTGAAGCTTTCTTT. Its protein product is CASRKTGTITEAFF.